These 27 T cell receptor beta chains originate from one sample sequenced in a study of low-dose radiotherapy and immunotherapy resistance in tumors. Covering alpha and beta chains, TRAV- and TRBV-specific primers were used for the first-strand cDNA. TCRs were put through approximately 20 PCR cycles of amplification with Phusion. A constant-region primer and the V-primer adapter served as the primer pair. TCRdb itself ran the reads through MiXCR, one entry per CDR3 protein. The table records nearly 60,000 distinct CDR3 sequences, roughly 23% of them present only once. Sample time point: after trial treatment. The treatment here: LDRT plus nivolumab, ipilimumab, low-dose cyclophosphamide and aspirin (RACIN trial). Material: PBMCs, obtained after low-dose radiotherapy plus immunotherapy. All receptors derive from a male donor with prostate cancer.

This clonotype was seen many times. V gene TRBV19 combines with J gene TRBJ1-5; 7 bases map to TRBD1. The CDR3 extends over 13 amino acids. The germline gives CDR1 LNHDA, CDR2 SQIVND (reference sequence). Germline trimming cut 9 bases from V and 7 bases from J; bases unmatched to any gene: 9. The chain's CDR3 is CASSEGAGQPQHF. CDR3 bases: TGTGCCAGCTCAGAGGGGGCAGGACAGCCCCAGCATTTT.

This clonotype qualifies as medium-sized (0.01 to 0.1%). V and J are TRBV12-3 or TRBV12-4 and TRBJ1-5, with a possible D match to TRBD1 (5 bases). The CDR3 is made up of 15 amino acids. The germline V and J ends were trimmed by 5 bases and 2 bases, with 13 bases remaining between them. The CDR3 bases are TGTGCCAGCAGTGGAGAGGTAGGGGGCAATCAGCCCCAGCATTTT. Its protein product is CASSGEVGGNQPQHF.

V is TRBV5-4 and J is TRBJ1-3; D perhaps matches TRBD1 (6 bases). CDR3 length: 14 residues. CDR1 and CDR2 from the germline V gene are SGHNT and YYREEE (reference sequence). V lost 3 bases, J lost 6 bases, and 13 bases lay in between. The CDR3 DNA follows: TGTGCCAGCAGCTCCGGGGGCAGATTAAACACCATATATTTT. This gives the protein CASSSGGRLNTIYF.

This clonotype was detected many times. This chain connects TRBV5-5 to TRBJ2-7; D is possibly TRBD1 (6 bases). This CDR3 comprises 14 residues. The germline CDR1 and CDR2 sequences are SGHKS and YYEKEE (reference sequence). Trimming took off 0 bases at V and 6 bases at J, with 13 bases between the two ends. Here the CDR3 DNA reads TGTGCCAGCAGCTTGGAGGCCCAAGGGGGCGAGCAGTACTTC. Its protein is CASSLEAQGGEQYF.

In its sample, this clonotype was seen many times. This chain joins TRBV30 and TRBJ1-5, with 10 bases aligning to TRBD1. This CDR3 has 13 amino acids. J lost 9 bases, V lost 5 bases, and 7 bases had no gene match. Germline values: CDR1 GTSNPN, CDR2 SVGIG (reference sequence). CDR3 DNA sequence: TGTGCCTGGGAAAAGACAGGGGGCGGGCCCCAGCATTTT. Translating gives CAWEKTGGGPQHF. Using reference TRBV30 and TRBJ1-5 for the parts outside the CDR3, the full variable domain is SQTIHQWPATLVQPVGSPLSLECTVEGTSNPNLYWYRQAAGRGLQLLFYSVGIGQISSEVPQNLSASRPQDRQFILSSKKLLLSDSGFYLCAWEKTGGGPQHFGDGTRLSIL.

The J gene is TRBJ1-6, the V gene TRBV12-3 or TRBV12-4; TRBD1 is a possible D gene (5 bases). Between the trimmed V and J ends, which lost 1 base and 7 bases, there was a span of 11 bases. The CDR3 covers 15 residues. The CDR3: CASSLVGVNNSPLHF. The CDR3 region has the DNA TGTGCCAGCAGTTTAGTAGGGGTCAACAATTCACCCCTCCACTTT.

This clonotype was counted many times. The chain links TRBV5-1 to TRBJ2-7, with D possibly being TRBD1 (7 bases). The CDR3 totals 14 residues. The V end lost 4 bases, the J end lost 1 base, and 12 bases lay between the germline ends. CDR1 SGHRS and CDR2 YFSETQ come from the germline V gene. CDR3 in DNA: TGCGCCAGCAGCGGAGGGGGCTCTTCCTACGAGCAGTACTTC. Translation: CASSGGGSSYEQYF.

As for this clonotype: The limits of the CDR3 on the DNA are not certain, so only TCRdb's listed CDR3 is given. V usage is TRBV28 and J usage is TRBJ2-2; the D call in the table, TRBD1, was not verified against the DNA. The CDR3 spans 13 amino acids, including both terminal residues. CDR1 and CDR2 from the germline V gene are MDHEN and SYDVKM. Here the CDR3 reads CASSLRTGELFFF.

This clonotype was found many times. This chain uses TRBV28 with TRBJ1-2; 7 bases line up with TRBD1. The CDR3 consists of 14 residues. The ends lost 3 bases at V and 5 bases at J; junction bases unmatched: 6. Germline CDR1 reads MDHEN; CDR2 reads SYDVKM. The CDR3 nucleotides read TGTGCCAGCAGTTTTGGGACAGAGGGTTATGGCTACACCTTC. Its translation: CASSFGTEGYGYTF.

The sample holds many counts of this clonotype. V gene TRBV29-1 combines with J gene TRBJ1-2; TRBD1 matches 9 bases. V trimming: 6 bases; J trimming: 3 bases; junction bases outside the gene matches: 8. Germline V gene sequence: CDR1 SQVTM, CDR2 ANQGSEA. This CDR3 has 14 residues. Here the CDR3 reads CSVARDREDYGYTF. DNA of the CDR3: TGCAGCGTCGCCCGGGACAGGGAGGACTATGGCTACACCTTC.

This clonotype has more than one count but fewer than ten. CDR3 sequence: CASSPDRGMRETQYF. In nucleotides, the CDR3 is TGTGCCAGCTCACCGGACAGGGGTATGAGAGAGACCCAGTACTTC. This chain connects TRBV18 to TRBJ2-5; 9 bases are shared with TRBD1. Germline loops: CDR1 KGHSH, CDR2 LQKENI. The trim removed 3 bases at V and 4 bases at J, leaving 6 bases unmatched. CDR3 length: 15 residues. Together with reference TRBV18 and TRBJ2-5, the CDR3 gives the full variable domain: NAGVMQNPRHLVRRRGQEARLRCSPMKGHSHVYWYRQLPEEGLKFMVYLQKENIIDESGMPKERFSAEFPKEGPSILRIQQVVRGDSAAYFCASSPDRGMRETQYFGPGTRLLVL.

This chain connects TRBV12-3 or TRBV12-4 to TRBJ2-3; 9 nucleotides line up with TRBD2. The CDR3 covers 15 residues. V shed 7 bases and J 0 bases; nucleotides not matched to a gene: 5. In nucleotides, the CDR3 is TGTGCCAGCAACCTTAGCGGGGGCAGCACAGATACGCAGTATTTT. Translation gives CASNLSGGSTDTQYF.

This clonotype appeared many times. The CDR3 DNA is TGTGCCAGCAGTGACTCCCTCAATAGCGGGGGCTCCTACAATGAGCAGTTCTTC. It translates to CASSDSLNSGGSYNEQFF. The chain joins TRBV6-4 to TRBJ2-1; TRBD2 agrees at 9 bases. The CDR3 totals 18 residues. The junction had 6 bases not matched to a gene; V was cut back by 0 bases and J by 0 bases. Germline loops: CDR1 MRHNA, CDR2 SNTAGT.

The table lists this clonotype with many counts. The chain joins TRBV11-2 to TRBJ1-4, with TRBD1 as a possible D gene (5 bases). Germline assignment: CDR1 SGHAT and CDR2 FQNNGV. This CDR3 region has 15 residues. V gave up 1 base and J gave up 8 bases, with 14 bases separating them. The CDR3, as DNA: TGTGCCAGCAGCTTAGGCAGGCCAGGGCGCGAAAAACTGTTTTTT. Translated: CASSLGRPGREKLFF. Together with reference TRBV11-2 and TRBJ1-4, the CDR3 gives the full variable domain: EAGVAQSPRYKIIEKRQSVAFWCNPISGHATLYWYQQILGQGPKLLIQFQNNGVVDDSQLPKDRFSAERLKGVDSTLKIQPAKLEDSAVYLCASSLGRPGREKLFFGSGTQLSVL.

This clonotype was found many times. The chain combines TRBV24-1 with TRBJ2-1, with no clear D. Trimming removed 1 base at V and 4 bases at J, with 7 bases between. Per the germline V gene, CDR1 is KGHDR and CDR2 is SFDVKD. CDR3 length: 14 amino acids. The DNA for the CDR3 is TGTGCCACCAGTGATTTTGGTGGTTACAATGAGCAGTTCTTC. Translation: CATSDFGGYNEQFF.

At least ten counts were recorded for this clonotype. This chain uses TRBV20-1 with TRBJ1-4; D uncertain. The V gene's germline CDR1 is DFQATT and CDR2 SNEGSKA (reference sequence). The germline V and J ends were trimmed by 6 bases and 3 bases, with 8 bases remaining between them. The CDR3 runs to 12 residues. The CDR3, as DNA: TGCAGTGCGGGGAGGGCTAATGAAAAACTGTTTTTT. Translated: CSAGRANEKLFF.

The chain uses TRBV7-6 and TRBJ2-1, with a weak D call TRBD1 (5 bases). V lost 3 bases and J 0 bases, leaving 9 bases between the germline ends. The CDR3 is 15 amino acids. The germline V gene encodes CDR1 SGHVS and CDR2 FNYEAQ. CDR3 coding DNA: TGTGCCAGCAGCTTCGGACAACTCTCCTACAATGAGCAGTTCTTC. Translated: CASSFGQLSYNEQFF.

In its sample, this clonotype was seen many times. The genes are TRBV5-1 and TRBJ2-3, with TRBD1 matching over 8 bases. Germline V gene lookup returns CDR1 SGHRS and CDR2 YFSETQ. Trimming took 4 bases from V and 0 from J; bases not matched to a gene: 4. The CDR3 is 15 residues long. CDR3 loop: CASSRWTGSTDTQYF. The CDR3 DNA follows: TGCGCCAGCAGCCGTTGGACAGGGAGCACAGATACGCAGTATTTT.

This clonotype was picked up one time. With a far larger clone one base away, a read error is the likely cause. The rearrangement uses TRBV12-1 and TRBJ1-5; the table names TRBD1, a call not compared with the DNA. TRBV12-1 is designated a pseudogene. CDR3 length equals 14 residues. The CDR3 DNA is TGTGCCAGCAGGCCCGACAGGGGAAATCCGCCCCAGCATTTT. Translated, it gives CASRPDRGNPPQHF.

This chain uses TRBV5-4 with TRBJ2-1, with 8 bases fitting TRBD1. The CDR3 spans 15 residues. Germline CDR1 SGHNT, CDR2 YYREEE (reference sequence). The V gene end was trimmed by 2 bases and the J gene end by 5 bases; junction bases not matched to a gene: 6. The DNA for the CDR3 is TGTGCCAGCAGCTTAGCAGGACAGGGCAACAATGAGCAGTTCTTC. It translates to CASSLAGQGNNEQFF.

This clonotype has a count of ten or more. The chain employs TRBV19 and TRBJ1-5, with D possibly TRBD1 on 6 matching bases. The V gene lost 6 bases and the J gene lost 2 bases, with 14 bases spanning the gap. From germline, CDR1 is LNHDA and CDR2 SQIVND (reference sequence). This CDR3 contains 15 residues. The CDR3 loop reads CASREQGRGNQPQHF. As DNA, the CDR3 is TGTGCCAGTAGGGAACAGGGCAGAGGCAATCAGCCCCAGCATTTT. Looking up the rest from reference TRBV19 and TRBJ1-5 gives the full variable domain: DGGITQSPKYLFRKEGQNVTLSCEQNLNHDAMYWYRQDPGQGLRLIYYSQIVNDFQKGDIAEGYSVSREKKESFPLTVTSAQKNPTAFYLCASREQGRGNQPQHFGDGTRLSIL.

This clonotype was found many times. The V gene is TRBV20-1, the J gene TRBJ1-1, with a tentative D call TRBD1 (6 bases). The CDR3 loop spans 11 amino acids. Germline CDR1 reads DFQATT; CDR2 reads SNEGSKA (reference sequence). V was pared by 6 bases and J by 5 bases, with 10 bases between. Here the CDR3 reads CSANRETEAFF. Written as DNA, the CDR3 is TGCAGTGCAAACAGGGAAACTGAAGCTTTCTTT.

This clonotype was seen ten or more times. The V gene is TRBV11-2, the J gene TRBJ2-1, with no clear D. This CDR3 has 14 residues. The germline V and J ends were trimmed by 5 bases and 6 bases, with 14 bases remaining between them. Germline lookup yields CDR1 SGHAT and CDR2 FQNNGV. The CDR3 is CASSPTSAFNEQFF. The CDR3 DNA follows: TGTGCCAGCAGCCCAACGTCGGCATTCAATGAGCAGTTCTTC.

On this clonotype itself: With only one base between it and a far larger clone, this is likely a read error. This chain connects TRBV20-1 to TRBJ2-5; 10 bases line up with TRBD2. V lost 3 bases and J lost 11; bases outside the gene matches: 12. The CDR3 spans 14 residues. Germline CDR1 and CDR2: DFQATT and SNEGSKA (reference sequence). This CDR3 reads CSASLSGRIYEQYF. The CDR3, as DNA: TGCAGTGCTAGTCTTAGCGGGAGGATCTATGAGCAGTACTTC.

This clonotype has ten or more counts. V usage is TRBV7-2 and J usage is TRBJ2-1, with unresolved D. CDR1 and CDR2 from the germline V gene are SGHTA and FQGNSA. CDR3 size: 15 residues. V was shortened by 1 base and J by 5 bases, with 12 bases between the two germline ends. CDR3 protein: CASSLDSPGHNEQFF. The CDR3 DNA is TGTGCCAGCAGCTTAGACTCACCCGGACACAATGAGCAGTTCTTC.

This clonotype was counted ten times or more. The V and J genes are TRBV3-1 and TRBJ2-3; D is unresolved. Between the trimmed V and J ends, which lost 0 bases and 2 bases, there was a span of 6 bases. CDR1 is LGHDT and CDR2 is YNNKEL in the germline V gene (reference sequence). The length of the CDR3 is 14 residues. The DNA for the CDR3 is TGTGCCAGCAGCCAAGATCCGGACACAGATACGCAGTATTTT. This gives the protein CASSQDPDTDTQYF.

This clonotype has a count of ten or more. The gene calls are TRBV7-2 and TRBJ2-2, with 10 bases matching TRBD2. The CDR3 is made up of 17 amino acids. V shed 3 bases, J shed 4 bases, and the junction held 8 bases outside the gene matches. The germline V gene has CDR1 SGHTA and CDR2 FQGNSA. The chain's CDR3 is CASSFKRGGPGTGELFF. The DNA of the CDR3 is TGTGCCAGCAGCTTCAAGCGGGGGGGCCCGGGCACCGGGGAGCTGTTTTTT.